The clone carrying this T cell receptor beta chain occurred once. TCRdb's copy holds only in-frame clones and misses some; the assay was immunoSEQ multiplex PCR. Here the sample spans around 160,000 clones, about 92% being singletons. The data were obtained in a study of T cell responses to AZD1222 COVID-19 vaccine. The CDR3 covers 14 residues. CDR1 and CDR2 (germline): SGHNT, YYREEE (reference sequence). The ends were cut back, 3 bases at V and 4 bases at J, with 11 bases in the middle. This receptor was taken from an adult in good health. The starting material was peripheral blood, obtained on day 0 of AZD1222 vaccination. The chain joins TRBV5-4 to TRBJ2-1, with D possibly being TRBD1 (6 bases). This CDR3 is CASSSPTGYNEQFF. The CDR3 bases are TGTGCCAGCAGCTCCCCGACAGGTTACAATGAGCAGTTCTTC.